This passage covers 24 T cell receptor beta chains from one sample sequenced in a study of T cell responses to AZD1222 COVID-19 vaccine. The data were produced by immunoSEQ multiplex PCR, yet TCRdb's version contains in-frame clones alone and is incomplete. The table records 86,000 or so clones, about 86% of them present only once. This specimen consisted of peripheral blood, obtained 28 days after the second AZD1222 dose. These TCRs come from an adult who received the AZD1222 COVID-19 vaccine.

The chain links TRBV28 to TRBJ1-6; perhaps TRBD1 as D (6 bases). Germline CDR1 and CDR2: MDHEN and SYDVKM. The CDR3 runs 14 residues. The ends were cut back, 7 bases at V and 14 bases at J, with 21 bases in the middle. CDR3 in DNA: TGTGCCAGCACCCTCCGGGGGGGCCGTGGGACCCTCCACTTT. Its protein is CASTLRGGRGTLHF.

The V gene is TRBV5-1, the J gene TRBJ2-1; D uncertain. CDR1 is SGHRS, CDR2 YFSETQ, per germline. Trimming took 2 bases from V and 4 from J, leaving 13 bases between them. The length of the CDR3 is 15 residues. In DNA, the CDR3 is TGCGCCAGCAGCTTCCCCTCTGGCGCTTACAATGAGCAGTTCTTC. Protein: CASSFPSGAYNEQFF.

CDR3 sequence: CASRQASNSPLHF. CDR3 coding DNA: TGTGCCAGCAGACAAGCTTCCAATTCACCCCTCCACTTT. The genes are TRBV6-5 and TRBJ1-6; D remains unclear. Trimming left V 6 bases short and J 7 bases short, with 10 bases between. The length of the CDR3 is 13 residues. Germline V CDR1 and CDR2: MNHEY, SVGAGI.

The V and J genes are TRBV10-2 and TRBJ1-4; D remains unclear. Trimming stripped 6 bases from V and 8 bases from J, with 16 bases between. Germline V gene sequence: CDR1 WSHSY, CDR2 SAAADI. This CDR3 region has 14 residues. The CDR3 nucleotides are TGCGCCAGCAGCGGCGAAATGGAGAACGAAAAACTGTTTTTT. Amino acid sequence: CASSGEMENEKLFF.

The chain employs TRBV30 and TRBJ1-1; possibly TRBD1 for D (5 bases). Looked up from germline, CDR1 is GTSNPN and CDR2 is SVGIG (reference sequence). There are 16 residues in the CDR3. The germline V and J ends were trimmed by 0 bases and 1 base, with 15 bases remaining between them. The CDR3: CAWSVRLGVGNTEAFF. The CDR3 nucleotides read TGTGCCTGGAGTGTCAGATTAGGGGTCGGGAACACTGAAGCTTTCTTT.

The chain combines TRBV7-9 with TRBJ1-1; D not certain. The ends were cut back, 7 bases at V and 4 bases at J, with 16 bases in the middle. The CDR3 consists of 14 residues. Germline V gene sequence: CDR1 SEHNR, CDR2 FQNEAQ (reference sequence). Written as DNA, the CDR3 is TGTGCCAGCACCCTGCTGGAGGGTGGCACTGAAGCTTTCTTT. Translating gives CASTLLEGGTEAFF.

Only one count was recorded for this clone. The genes are TRBV5-1 and TRBJ1-3; D is possibly TRBD1 (6 bases). This CDR3 spans 15 amino acids. Per germline, CDR1 SGHRS and CDR2 YFSETQ. Trimming shortened V by 3 bases and J by 2 bases, and 12 bases separated the two germline ends. CDR3 residues: CASSSSGVAGNTIYF. In DNA, the CDR3 is TGCGCCAGCAGCTCTTCAGGGGTGGCTGGAAACACCATATATTTT.

The chain couples TRBV30 to TRBJ1-1; D not resolved. Germline V gene sequence: CDR1 GTSNPN, CDR2 SVGIG (reference sequence). The CDR3 runs to 15 residues. Trimming removed 0 bases from V and 0 bases from J, with 11 bases in between. Written as DNA, the CDR3 is TGTGCCTGGAGTGTTGGTGGCAGCATGAACACTGAAGCTTTCTTT. It is translated as CAWSVGGSMNTEAFF.

The chain carries TRBV30 and TRBJ1-6; TRBD1 aligns across 7 bases. The V segment lost 5 bases and the J segment 7 bases; nucleotides outside the gene matches: 5. Germline CDR1 GTSNPN, CDR2 SVGIG (reference sequence). The CDR3 covers 13 residues. The CDR3 DNA sequence: TGTGCCTGGGCGGAGGGGGCCAATTCACCCCTCCACTTT. It specifies CAWAEGANSPLHF.

CDR3 in amino acids: CARAEGWTDTQYF. CDR3 bases: TGTGCCCGGGCGGAGGGCTGGACAGATACGCAGTATTTT. The V gene is TRBV30, the J gene TRBJ2-3; TRBD2 is a possible D gene (6 bases). CDR3 length: 13 residues. Germline V gene lookup returns CDR1 GTSNPN and CDR2 SVGIG (reference sequence). V was clipped by 8 bases and J by 3 bases, with 15 bases between them.

The chain carries TRBV11-1 and TRBJ2-7, with D possibly TRBD2 on 7 matching bases. Germline V gene data show CDR1 as SGHAT and CDR2 as FQDESV (reference sequence). This CDR3 is built from 15 residues. V lost 6 bases, J lost 0 bases, and 15 bases lay in between. This chain's CDR3 is CASRATGRGSYEQYF. The CDR3 DNA is TGTGCCAGCAGAGCAACAGGGAGGGGCTCCTACGAGCAGTACTTC.

This clone was observed once. The rearrangement joins TRBV10-3 to TRBJ1-1; D gene unclear. This CDR3 contains 12 residues. Trimming removed 6 bases from V and 1 base from J, with 6 bases in between. The germline CDR1 and CDR2 sequences are ENHRY and SYGVKD. The CDR3 sequence is CAIRGGNTEAFF. The DNA of the CDR3 is TGTGCCATCAGAGGTGGGAACACTGAAGCTTTCTTT.

The chain couples TRBV3-1 (or the pseudogene TRBV3-2) to TRBJ2-1; perhaps D is TRBD1 or TRBD2 (6 bases each). Germline V lookup: CDR1 LGHDT, CDR2 YNNKEL (reference sequence). The CDR3 has 16 residues. V lost 1 base and J lost 9, with 19 bases in between. The CDR3 DNA is TGTGCCAGCAGCCAAGCCGGGGGTTGGGGGCTAGGTGAGCAGTTCTTC. Protein sequence: CASSQAGGWGLGEQFF.

The CDR3 bases are TGTGCCAGCAGTCCGACTAGCGGAAACACAGATACGCAGTATTTT. Amino acids: CASSPTSGNTDTQYF. The chain recombines TRBV6-4 with TRBJ2-3, with 9 bases identical to TRBD2. This CDR3 contains 15 residues. Germline trimming cut 5 bases from V and 2 bases from J; bases unmatched to any gene: 5. Looked up from germline, CDR1 is MRHNA and CDR2 is SNTAGT.

V is TRBV7-9 and J is TRBJ1-4, with D possibly matching TRBD1 (5 bases). The CDR3 consists of 14 residues. Per the germline V gene, CDR1 is SEHNR and CDR2 is FQNEAQ (reference sequence). V was shortened by 1 base and J by 8 bases, with 11 bases between the two germline ends. CDR3 coding DNA: TGTGCCAGCAGCTTAGGGGGGACGGAAGAAAAACTGTTTTTT. Amino acids: CASSLGGTEEKLFF.

The chain recombines TRBV6-5 with TRBJ2-7; D remains unclear. Germline V lookup: CDR1 MNHEY, CDR2 SVGAGI. The length of the CDR3 is 10 residues. Trimming shortened V by 10 bases and J by 6 bases, and 10 bases separated the two germline ends. CDR3 DNA: TGTGCCACCCTGGCTGCCGAGCAGTACTTC. Protein sequence: CATLAAEQYF.

To note about this clone: Within the sample, other DNA sequences also encode this same CDR3. The chain recombines TRBV27 with TRBJ2-7, with 7 nucleotides matching TRBD1. Unmatched junction bases numbered 11, after V lost 6 bases and J lost 3 bases. CDR1 and CDR2 (germline): MNHEY, SMNVEV (reference sequence). This CDR3 region has 15 residues. CDR3 nucleotide sequence: TGTGCCAGCAGCCTAGGCCAGGGGGTAATCTACGAGCAGTACTTC. Residues: CASSLGQGVIYEQYF.

The chain joins TRBV7-2 to TRBJ2-5; 12 bases map to TRBD1. The length of the CDR3 is 18 residues. The junction had 15 bases not matched to a gene; V was cut back by 6 bases and J by 4 bases. The germline CDR1 and CDR2 sequences are SGHTA and FQGNSA. Here the CDR3 DNA reads TGTGCCAGCAGTCCCCGGGACAGGGGGCTCTTAGGGTCAGAGACCCAGTACTTC. As protein: CASSPRDRGLLGSETQYF.

This clone appeared a few times. V gene TRBV5-5 combines with J gene TRBJ1-1; TRBD1 matches 9 bases. Trimming cost V 0 bases and J 6 bases; bases outside gene matches: 6. The CDR3 length is 15 residues. The germline V gene has CDR1 SGHKS and CDR2 YYEKEE (reference sequence). In DNA form, the CDR3 reads TGTGCCAGCAGCTTGGCGTCGACAGGGGGTTCTGAAGCTTTCTTT. Protein: CASSLASTGGSEAFF.

V and J are TRBV5-1 and TRBJ2-1; TRBD2 matches at 8 bases. CDR1 is SGHRS and CDR2 is YFSETQ in the germline V gene. The CDR3 has 15 residues. The J segment lost 4 bases and the V segment lost 5 bases, leaving 8 bases of the junction unmatched. CDR3 in amino acids: CASSGSLAVYNEQFF. The CDR3 bases are TGCGCCAGCAGTGGGTCACTAGCGGTGTACAATGAGCAGTTCTTC.

The genes are TRBV3-1 (or the pseudogene TRBV3-2) and TRBJ2-1; D may be TRBD1 (5 bases). The CDR3 consists of 15 residues. CDR1 is LGHDT and CDR2 is YNNKEL in the germline V gene (reference sequence). The ends were cut back, 6 bases at V and 2 bases at J, with 14 bases in the middle. The CDR3 DNA sequence: TGTGCCAGCAGTTCCACAAGGGGTCCCTACAATGAGCAGTTCTTC. Translation gives CASSSTRGPYNEQFF.

The V and J genes are TRBV5-4 and TRBJ2-1; D not resolved. The V and J ends lost 0 bases and 2 bases respectively, with 6 bases between them. This CDR3 has 14 amino acids. The germline V gene has CDR1 SGHNT and CDR2 YYREEE (reference sequence). The CDR3 protein is CASSLDQPYNEQFF. The DNA for the CDR3 is TGTGCCAGCAGCTTGGATCAGCCCTACAATGAGCAGTTCTTC.

This chain joins TRBV7-6 and TRBJ2-7; 10 bases are shared with TRBD1. CDR1 is SGHVS and CDR2 is FNYEAQ in the germline V gene. There are 14 residues in the CDR3. The V segment lost 5 bases and the J segment 3 bases; nucleotides outside the gene matches: 4. CDR3 in DNA: TGTGCCAGCAGCCCGGGACAGGGGTTCTACGAGCAGTACTTC. Protein product: CASSPGQGFYEQYF.

The J gene is TRBJ2-7, the V gene TRBV10-3; D is undetermined. Per the germline V gene, CDR1 is ENHRY and CDR2 is SYGVKD. CDR3 length: 11 residues. Between the trimmed V and J ends, which lost 4 bases and 3 bases, there was a span of 4 bases. CDR3 in DNA: TGTGCCATCAGTGGAAACTACGAGCAGTACTTC. This codes for CAISGNYEQYF.